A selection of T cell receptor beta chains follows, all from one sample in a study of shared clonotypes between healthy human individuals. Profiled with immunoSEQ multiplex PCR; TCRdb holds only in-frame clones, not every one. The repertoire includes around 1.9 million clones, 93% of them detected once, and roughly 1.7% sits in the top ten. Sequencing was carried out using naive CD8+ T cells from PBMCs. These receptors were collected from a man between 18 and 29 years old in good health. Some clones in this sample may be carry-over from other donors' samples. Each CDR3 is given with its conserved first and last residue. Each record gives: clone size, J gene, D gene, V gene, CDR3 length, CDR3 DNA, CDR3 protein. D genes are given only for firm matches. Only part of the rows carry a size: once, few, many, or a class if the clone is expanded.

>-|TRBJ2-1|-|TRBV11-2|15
TGTGCCAGCAGCACAAGGACAGAATCCTACAATGAGCAGTTCTTC
CASSTRTESYNEQFF
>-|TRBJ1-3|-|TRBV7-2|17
TGTGCCAGCAGCTTAGGCCCTACGCCTAGCTCTGGAAACACCATATATTTT
CASSLGPTPSSGNTIYF
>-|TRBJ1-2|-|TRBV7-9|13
TGTGCCAGCAGCCCGATTGATTGGGACGGCTACACCTTC
CASSPIDWDGYTF
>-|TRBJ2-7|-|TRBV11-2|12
TGTGCCAGCAGCGGAATTGAGGGAGAGCAGTACTTC
CASSGIEGEQYF
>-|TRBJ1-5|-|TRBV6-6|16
TGTGCCAGCAGTTACACGGGCCGGACAGATAATCAGCCCCAGCATTTT
CASSYTGRTDNQPQHF
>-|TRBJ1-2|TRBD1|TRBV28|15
TGTGCCAGCAGTTTAACAGGGGTGAAGAGCTATGGCTACACCTTC
CASSLTGVKSYGYTF
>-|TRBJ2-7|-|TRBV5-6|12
TGTGCCAGCAGTCCTATCGGGAGCGAGCAGTACTTC
CASSPIGSEQYF
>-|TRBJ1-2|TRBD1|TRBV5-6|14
TGTGCCAGTAGATCGGGACAGGGGATATATGGCTACACCTTC
CASRSGQGIYGYTF
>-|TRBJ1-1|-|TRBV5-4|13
TGTGCCAGCAGGGCCGACGGATACGGTGAAGCTTTCTTT
CASRADGYGEAFF
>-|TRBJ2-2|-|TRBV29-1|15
TGCAGCGTTGTTTGTCCGAGCGGGAACACCGGGGAGCTGTTTTTT
CSVVCPSGNTGELFF
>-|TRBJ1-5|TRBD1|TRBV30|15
TGTGCCTGGAACCCGACAGGGGGCAACGGTCAGCCCCAGCATTTT
CAWNPTGGNGQPQHF
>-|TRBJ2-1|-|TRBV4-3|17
TGCGCCAGCAGCCAAGATCGTGTCGGCCGCACCTACAATGAGCAGTTCTTC
CASSQDRVGRTYNEQFF
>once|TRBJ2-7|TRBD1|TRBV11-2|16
TGTGCCAGCAGCTTAGGACAGGGGGCGCGGTTCTACGAGCAGTACTTC
CASSLGQGARFYEQYF
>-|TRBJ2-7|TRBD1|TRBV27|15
TGTGCCAGCAGTTCGACGCCGGGACAGGGGTCCGAGCAGTACTTC
CASSSTPGQGSEQYF
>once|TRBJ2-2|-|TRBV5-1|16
TGCGCCAGCAGGAACGAGTTAGGACGTGGCACCGGGGAGCTGTTTTTT
CASRNELGRGTGELFF
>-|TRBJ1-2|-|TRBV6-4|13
TGTGCCAGCAGTGAAGGACCGTCCTATGGCTACACCTTC
CASSEGPSYGYTF
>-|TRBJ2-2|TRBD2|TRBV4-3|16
TGCGCCAGCAGCCAAGAAGGGCTAGCGGGAACCGGGGAGCTGTTTTTT
CASSQEGLAGTGELFF
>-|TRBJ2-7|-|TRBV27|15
TGTGCCAGCAGTTTCAACTCAGGGGAGGCCTACGAGCAGTACTTC
CASSFNSGEAYEQYF
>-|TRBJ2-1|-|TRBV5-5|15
TGTGCCAGCAGCCTACTAGCAGCCGGGGCGAATGAGCAGTTCTTC
CASSLLAAGANEQFF
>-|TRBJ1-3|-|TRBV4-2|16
TGTGCCAGCAGCCAAATAGGTCAGGTAGCGGGAAACACCATATATTTT
CASSQIGQVAGNTIYF
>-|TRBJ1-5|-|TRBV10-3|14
TGTGCCATCAGCGACCCGCCTCTCGCCCAGCCCCAGCATTTT
CAISDPPLAQPQHF
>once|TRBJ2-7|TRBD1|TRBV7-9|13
TGTGCCAGCAATAGGGACAGGGGTTACGAGCAGTACTTC
CASNRDRGYEQYF
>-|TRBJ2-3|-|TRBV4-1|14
TGCGCCAGCAGCCACAGTAGCGGTTCAGATACGCAGTATTTT
CASSHSSGSDTQYF
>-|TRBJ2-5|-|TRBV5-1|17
TGCGCCAGCAGCTTGTCGGGGTCAGGTTACCTCCAAGAGACCCAGTACTTC
CASSLSGSGYLQETQYF
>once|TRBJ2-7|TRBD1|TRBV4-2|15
TGTGCCAGCAGCCAAGATCACCGGGACAGGGGCGAGCAGTACTTC
CASSQDHRDRGEQYF
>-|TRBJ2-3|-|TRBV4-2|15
TGTGCCAGCAGCCAAGTGCTATGGGCCACAGATACGCAGTATTTT
CASSQVLWATDTQYF
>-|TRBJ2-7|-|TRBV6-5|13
TGTGCCAGCAGTTACCGCAGGCTCTACGAGCAGTACTTC
CASSYRRLYEQYF